The 28 T cell receptor beta chains listed next were all sequenced from one sample in a study of blood T cell repertoires in COVID-19. The protocol was immunoSEQ multiplex PCR, while the TCRdb copy is restricted to in-frame clones and leaves out a portion. The sample shows some 180,000 clones, roughly 85% of them seen only once. Sequenced sample: peripheral blood. All receptors come from a woman of 80 years or more with acute or convalescent COVID-19.

The rearrangement links TRBV6-2 or TRBV6-3 to TRBJ2-1, with TRBD2 matching over 9 bases. Germline trimming cut 0 bases from V and 8 bases from J; bases unmatched to any gene: 14. There are 18 residues in the CDR3. Germline values: CDR1 MNHEY, CDR2 SVGEGT. The CDR3 sequence is CASSYSKIGTSPFHEQFF. CDR3 DNA: TGTGCCAGCAGTTACTCGAAAATCGGGACTAGCCCCTTTCATGAGCAGTTCTTC.

Comment on this clone: Other nucleotide sequences from this sample produce the same CDR3. This chain connects TRBV3-1 (or the pseudogene TRBV3-2) to TRBJ1-5, with D unresolved. V was cut by 0 bases and J by 4 bases, with 4 bases left in between. This CDR3 has 13 residues. The germline V gene encodes CDR1 LGHDT and CDR2 YNNKEL (reference sequence). The CDR3 bases are TGTGCCAGCAGCCAAGATAGAAATCAGCCCCAGCATTTT. Residues: CASSQDRNQPQHF.

The rearrangement links TRBV5-6 to TRBJ1-3; TRBD1 matches 7 bases. CDR1 and CDR2 (germline): SGHDT, YYEEEE. V gave up 2 bases and J gave up 10 bases; unmatched junction bases: 9. This CDR3 spans 14 amino acids. CDR3 bases: TGTGCCAGCAGCTTAAGGGGGCCTACAAAAACCATATATTTT. Amino acids: CASSLRGPTKTIYF.

The V call is TRBV6-6, the J call TRBJ1-4; D is possibly TRBD1 (6 bases). V gave up 6 bases and J gave up 5 bases, with 16 bases separating them. The V gene's germline CDR1 is MNHNY and CDR2 SVGAGI (reference sequence). This CDR3 is 15 amino acids long. This CDR3 reads CASSPIGGANEKLFF. DNA for the CDR3: TGTGCCAGCAGCCCCATAGGGGGGGCAAATGAAAAACTGTTTTTT.

The CDR3 spells CASRKGQLYGYTF. CDR3 bases: TGTGCCAGCAGGAAGGGACAGCTCTATGGCTACACCTTC. V and J are TRBV25-1 and TRBJ1-2; 7 bases are a match to TRBD1. The CDR3 is made up of 13 amino acids. CDR1 and CDR2 (germline): MGHDK, SYGVNS. Trimming took 6 bases from V and 4 from J; bases not matched to a gene: 5.

This chain connects TRBV18 to TRBJ1-1; D is undetermined. The length of the CDR3 is 15 residues. V was cut by 3 bases and J by 2 bases, with 13 bases left in between. Germline CDR1 KGHSH, CDR2 LQKENI. The CDR3 coding sequence is TGTGCCAGCTCACCGCTTCCGCAGGCAAACACTGAAGCTTTCTTT. It translates to CASSPLPQANTEAFF.

This rearrangement joins TRBV2 to TRBJ1-5; no firm D call. Deletions cut 7 bases from V and 2 bases from J, with 12 bases between. Germline CDR1 is SNHLY and CDR2 is FYNNEI. This CDR3 has 14 amino acids. The CDR3 region has the DNA TGTGCCAGCATGAAGGGAGAGGGCAATCAGCCCCAGCATTTT. Translated: CASMKGEGNQPQHF.

Worth noting for this clone: One junction end disagrees with the germline gene, perhaps due to a read error. Other DNA sequences of this sample code for an identical CDR3. The chain employs TRBV20-1 and TRBJ1-1; D unclear. CDR1 DFQATT and CDR2 SNEGSKA come from the germline V gene (reference sequence). This CDR3 is 11 amino acids long. The CDR3 is CSARDLSEAFF. CDR3 coding DNA: TGCAGTGCTAGAGATCTGTCTGAGGCTTTCTTT.

The chain recombines TRBV19 with TRBJ1-2; TRBD1 matches at 7 bases. CDR3 size: 14 residues. Unmatched junction bases numbered 13, after V lost 4 bases and J lost 11 bases. Germline CDR1 and CDR2: LNHDA and SQIVND (reference sequence). The DNA of the CDR3 is TGTGCCAGTAGTAACCGGGACAGTAAAGGGGGATACACCTTC. This gives the protein CASSNRDSKGGYTF.

The chain links TRBV11-3 to TRBJ2-7; the D gene is possibly TRBD2 (5 bases). Trimming left V 5 bases short and J 5 bases short, with 13 bases between. Germline lookup yields CDR1 SGHNT and CDR2 YENEEA. There are 13 residues in the CDR3. CDR3: CASSPGGSNEQYF. For the CDR3, the DNA is TGTGCCAGCAGCCCCGGCGGGTCCAACGAGCAGTACTTC.

This chain links TRBV7-2 with TRBJ2-5; a possible D gene is TRBD1 (5 bases). The germline gives CDR1 SGHTA, CDR2 FQGNSA. The CDR3 is made up of 17 amino acids. The V gene lost 2 bases and the J gene lost 6 bases, with 22 bases spanning the gap. This CDR3 is CASSLIPQGTGGKTQYF. The CDR3 DNA reads TGTGCCAGCAGCTTAATCCCTCAAGGCACAGGTGGTAAGACCCAGTACTTC.

A remark on this clone: Its ends do not fully match the called genes, so a read error is possible. The same CDR3 also results from other DNA sequences found in this sample. This CDR3 is CASSPIGEYEQYF. DNA for the CDR3: TGTGCTAGCAGCCCGATCGGGGAATACGAGCAGTACTTC. This chain connects TRBV7-7 to TRBJ2-7; a possible D gene is TRBD2 (5 bases). The CDR3 is 13 amino acids. CDR1 and CDR2 (germline): SSHAT, FNYEAQ (reference sequence).

The chain uses TRBV5-6 and TRBJ1-2; a weak D match, TRBD1 (5 bases). V lost 0 bases and J 8 bases, leaving 17 bases between the germline ends. CDR3 length equals 15 residues. Germline loops: CDR1 SGHDT, CDR2 YYEEEE. The CDR3 reads CASSLVAGQGSGYTF. CDR3 DNA: TGTGCCAGCAGCTTGGTCGCAGGGCAGGGCAGCGGCTACACCTTC.

This clone was seen a few times. CDR3 bases: TGTGCCAGCAGCTCGGGACAGTACAACTATGGCTACACCTTC. Residues: CASSSGQYNYGYTF. This sequence joins TRBV5-4 and TRBJ1-2; 7 bases line up with TRBD1. J was trimmed by 2 bases and V by 3 bases; bases with no gene match: 4. This CDR3 region has 14 residues. Germline loops: CDR1 SGHNT, CDR2 YYREEE (reference sequence).

The chain couples TRBV7-2 to TRBJ1-6; D is undetermined. Trimming removed 7 bases at V and 8 bases at J, with 12 bases between. The germline CDR1 and CDR2 sequences are SGHTA and FQGNSA. The CDR3 spans 13 residues. CDR3 sequence (DNA): TGTGCCAGCAATCGTATCCGTGATTCACCCCTCCACTTT. Translated, it gives CASNRIRDSPLHF. The full variable domain, in which reference TRBV7-2 and TRBJ1-6 provide the parts outside the CDR3, is GAGVSQSPSNKVTEKGKDVELRCDPISGHTALYWYRQSLGQGLEFLIYFQGNSAPDKSGLPSDRFSAERTGGSVSTLTIQRTQQEDSAVYLCASNRIRDSPLHFGNGTRLTVT.

The chain is built from TRBV29-1 and TRBJ1-2; no definite D call. This CDR3 has 13 residues. V lost 4 bases, J lost 3 bases, and 12 bases lay in between. Germline values: CDR1 SQVTM, CDR2 ANQGSEA. In DNA, the CDR3 is TGCAGCGTTGCAGTGGAGGGCTACTATGGCTACACCTTC. This sequence encodes CSVAVEGYYGYTF.

The rearrangement joins TRBV10-3 to TRBJ2-1, with TRBD2 identical over 13 bases. Germline V gene lookup returns CDR1 ENHRY and CDR2 SYGVKD. V lost 3 bases, J lost 7 bases, and 12 bases stayed unmatched. This CDR3 has 18 amino acids. The CDR3 loop reads CAISDGTSGTPGANEQFF. The CDR3 nucleotides are TGTGCCATCAGTGACGGGACTAGCGGGACCCCAGGGGCAAATGAGCAGTTCTTC.

This clone was found once. This sequence joins TRBV20-1 and TRBJ1-2, with 7 bases identical to TRBD1. Germline values: CDR1 DFQATT, CDR2 SNEGSKA (reference sequence). V was clipped by 3 bases and J by 8 bases; unmatched bases: 12. The CDR3 sequence is 14 residues long. The CDR3 is CSASGAGTEYGYTF. The CDR3 nucleotides read TGCAGTGCTAGTGGTGCCGGGACAGAATACGGCTACACCTTC.

The table lists this clone with a count of one. The CDR3 sequence is CASKETGNTGELFF. CDR3 DNA: TGTGCCAGCAAGGAGACCGGGAACACCGGGGAGCTGTTTTTT. V gene TRBV6-6 combines with J gene TRBJ2-2; D uncertain. V lost 7 bases and J 1 base, leaving 10 bases between the germline ends. The germline CDR1 and CDR2 sequences are MNHNY and SVGAGI (reference sequence). The length of the CDR3 is 14 residues.

The rearrangement links TRBV30 to TRBJ1-4, with a tentative D call TRBD1 (5 bases). CDR3 length: 15 amino acids. The V end lost 2 bases, the J end lost 6 bases, and 16 bases lay between the germline ends. Germline assignment: CDR1 GTSNPN and CDR2 SVGIG (reference sequence). The CDR3 DNA reads as TGTGCCTGGAGTATCTGGGTGGGGGGACATGAAAAACTGTTTTTT. This codes for CAWSIWVGGHEKLFF.

This clone was recorded once. The chain uses TRBV11-2 and TRBJ2-5; weak D call: TRBD1 (6 bases). This CDR3 is built from 14 residues. Germline V gene sequence: CDR1 SGHAT, CDR2 FQNNGV. The germline V and J ends were trimmed by 6 bases and 5 bases, with 16 bases remaining between them. The CDR3 DNA is TGTGCCAGCAGTCCACAGGGCTCTTTGGAGACCCAGTACTTC. This codes for CASSPQGSLETQYF.

The rearrangement links TRBV7-2 to TRBJ2-3, with TRBD2 identical over 7 bases. With V trimmed by 3 bases and J by 4 bases, 4 bases remained unmatched. From germline, CDR1 is SGHTA and CDR2 FQGNSA. This CDR3 has 14 residues. The CDR3 protein is CASSLGGSADTQYF. The DNA of the CDR3 is TGTGCCAGCAGCTTGGGCGGGAGTGCAGATACGCAGTATTTT.

The V call is TRBV5-4, the J call TRBJ2-2; TRBD2 matches 8 bases. The V segment lost 3 bases and the J segment 4 bases; nucleotides outside the gene matches: 2. This CDR3 has 14 amino acids. The germline gives CDR1 SGHNT, CDR2 YYREEE (reference sequence). CDR3 in amino acids: CASSSGTSTGELFF. As DNA, the CDR3 is TGTGCCAGCAGCTCCGGGACTAGCACCGGGGAGCTGTTTTTT.

J is TRBJ2-3 and V is TRBV19; TRBD1 agrees at 9 bases. The length of the CDR3 is 13 residues. After removal of 9 bases from V and 1 base from J, the junction contained 2 bases not matched to a gene. The V gene's germline CDR1 is LNHDA and CDR2 SQIVND (reference sequence). In nucleotides, the CDR3 is TGTGCCAGCCGGGACAGGGGCACAGATACGCAGTATTTT. Protein: CASRDRGTDTQYF.

This clone was detected only a few times. CDR3 sequence reads: CASSSSGTVNQPQHF. The CDR3 DNA follows: TGTGCCAGTAGTAGTTCGGGGACAGTGAATCAGCCCCAGCATTTT. The J gene is TRBJ1-5, the V gene TRBV19, with 7 nucleotides matching TRBD1. The V segment lost 4 bases and the J segment 4 bases; nucleotides outside the gene matches: 7. Germline CDR1 reads LNHDA; CDR2 reads SQIVND (reference sequence). The CDR3 is 15 amino acids. The full variable domain, with the rest looked up from reference TRBV19 and TRBJ1-5, is DGGITQSPKYLFRKEGQNVTLSCEQNLNHDAMYWYRQDPGQGLRLIYYSQIVNDFQKGDIAEGYSVSREKKESFPLTVTSAQKNPTAFYLCASSSSGTVNQPQHFGDGTRLSIL.

This chain uses TRBV28 with TRBJ2-2; 9 positions match TRBD1. The ends lost 7 bases at V and 3 bases at J; junction bases unmatched: 6. Germline CDR1 MDHEN, CDR2 SYDVKM. The length of the CDR3 is 15 residues. CDR3 nucleotide sequence: TGTGCCAGCACTTCGGGACAGGGCGACACCGGGGAGCTGTTTTTT. Residues: CASTSGQGDTGELFF.

The gene calls are TRBV9 and TRBJ1-3; 8 nucleotides agree with TRBD1. Germline assignment: CDR1 SGDLS and CDR2 YYNGEE. The CDR3 extends over 16 amino acids. V dropped 0 bases and J dropped 7; count of bases not matched to a gene: 9. The CDR3 DNA is TGTGCCAGCAGCGTAGGGGGACAGGTCGGGGAGAACACCATATATTTT. It specifies CASSVGGQVGENTIYF.

V gene TRBV30 combines with J gene TRBJ1-2, with 9 bases fitting TRBD1. This CDR3 comprises 13 residues. Germline assignment: CDR1 GTSNPN and CDR2 SVGIG (reference sequence). Trimming removed 8 bases from V and 8 bases from J; junction bases left unmatched: 12. CDR3 residues: CAGKDRGNGGYTF. CDR3 bases: TGTGCCGGAAAGGACAGGGGTAATGGCGGCTACACCTTC. Together with reference TRBV30 and TRBJ1-2, the CDR3 gives the full variable domain: SQTIHQWPATLVQPVGSPLSLECTVEGTSNPNLYWYRQAAGRGLQLLFYSVGIGQISSEVPQNLSASRPQDRQFILSSKKLLLSDSGFYLCAGKDRGNGGYTFGSGTRLTVV.